This T cell receptor (beta chain) stems from a study of shared T cell receptors in the human thymus (dated by TCRdb to 2020 to 2022). With respect to the entire study: The study investigated the way shared, self-reactive T-cell receptor alpha chains are produced in the human thymus.

Receptor amplification or capture employed the immunoSEQ multiplex PCR assay. TCRdb retrieved this table from immuneACCESS and kept in-frame rearrangements only. Not all clones are present; in checked studies, unresolved V genes account for under half, and no reason is known for the remainder. Across this sample there are roughly 560,000 clones, with 70% to 80% seen only once. 0.013% of the sample belongs to the ten largest clones. About this clone: What antigen it recognizes has not been identified. Base qualities are missing; no much larger clone stands one base away.

Via the germline V gene, CDR1 is LGHNA and CDR2 YNFKEQ. V and J are truncated by 1 base and 5 bases respectively, leaving an intervening sequence of 14 bases. The CDR3 sequence holds 15 residues, the cysteine and phenylalanine included. Left in the record is the CDR3 DNA by itself, 45 bases read in frame from the first base. These data are also associated with another study on human thymus T cells. From the second report: Donors were immunologically healthy infants undergoing open corrective cardiac surgery for congenital heart defects in Finland. Thymus tissue was collected as surgical resects that were removed during corrective cardiac surgery. Usage of V and J gene segments appeared to be biased in both the thymic and the peripheral blood repertoires. Highly overlapping thymic TCR repertoires among unrelated individuals were reported in the related research. TCR alpha and beta repertoires from about 8 infant thymus samples and four related peripheral blood samples were characterized in the study. The cohort included more than 5 male and a couple of female infants, with donor ages spanning 7 to 244 days. Thymocytes were freed from the tissue by mechanical means and kept at -70 degrees C as pellets of 10-30 million cells. A QIAsymphony instrument was used to extract genomic DNA from the frozen cell pellets. The immunoSEQ multiplex PCR assay was used to amplify the TCRB and TCRAD loci from a standardized quantity of quality-controlled genomic DNA. The amplicons spanned the V(D)J region and were long enough to cover the CDR3 and allow V and J genes to be identified. The amplicons were sequenced on an Illumina platform via the commercial immunoSEQ service. Corrections for primer bias and sequencing errors followed previously described methods, while TCRAD and TCRB definitions were based on the IMGT database. Repertoires were analysed with immunoSEQ Analyzer 3.0 and VDJTools, covering basic statistics, V/J segment usage, diversity estimates, rarefaction and pairwise overlap. Diversity was estimated with Chao1, ChaoE, Efron-Thisted, Shannon and inverse Simpson indices, and also on datasets down-sampled to the smallest sample. Repertoire overlap used strict matching of CDR3 nucleotide sequence, V gene and J gene, with Jaccard-based multidimensional scaling clustering. On average, thymus samples yielded about 810,000 unique TCRB clonotypes, whereas blood samples yielded approximately 84,000.

The V and J segments used are TRBV4-2 and TRBJ2-5; a tentative D match to TRBD2 spans 5 bases. The specimen was thymocytes. The receptor comes from a boy under two years old with a congenital heart defect. Donor details come from another sample of the same person, matched by shared clones. The DNA reads TGTGCCAGCAGCCAAGCCCTGGGGAGTGGGGAGACCCAGTACTTC. It translates as CASSQALGSGETQYF.